This TCR beta chain originates from a study of T cell responses to AZD1222 COVID-19 vaccine. TCRdb's table, derived via immunoSEQ multiplex PCR, lists solely in-frame clones and lacks some. The repertoire holds roughly 150,000 clones, 94% seen once, with under 6% in the top ten. With 4 bases clipped from V and 4 bases from J, the junction kept 11 bases outside the gene matches. The V gene's germline CDR1 is SGHDN and CDR2 FVKESK. The CDR3 is 16 amino acids. The rearrangement links TRBV14 to TRBJ2-7, with 9 bases aligning to TRBD1. Material: peripheral blood, obtained 28 days after the second AZD1222 dose. This receptor was identified in an adult who received the AZD1222 COVID-19 vaccine. This CDR3 reads CASSPGQGTLTYEQYF. The CDR3 DNA reads as TGTGCCAGCAGCCCCGGACAGGGGACATTAACATACGAGCAGTACTTC.